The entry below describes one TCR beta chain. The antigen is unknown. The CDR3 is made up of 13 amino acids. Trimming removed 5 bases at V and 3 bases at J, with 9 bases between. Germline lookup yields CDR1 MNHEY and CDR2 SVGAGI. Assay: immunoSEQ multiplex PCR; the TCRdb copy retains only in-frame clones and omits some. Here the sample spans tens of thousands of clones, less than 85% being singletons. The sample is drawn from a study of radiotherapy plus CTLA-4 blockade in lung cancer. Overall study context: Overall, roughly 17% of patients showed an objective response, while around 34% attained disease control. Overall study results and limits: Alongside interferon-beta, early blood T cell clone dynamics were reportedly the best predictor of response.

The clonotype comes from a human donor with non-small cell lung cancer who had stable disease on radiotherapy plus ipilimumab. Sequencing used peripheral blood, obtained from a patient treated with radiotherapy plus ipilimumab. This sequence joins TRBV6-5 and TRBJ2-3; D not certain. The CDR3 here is CASSRVRTDTQYF. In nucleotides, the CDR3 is TGTGCCAGCAGTCGTGTAAGGACAGATACGCAGTATTTT.